A selection of T cell receptor beta chains follows, all from one sample in a study of blood T cells in healthy people across ages. TCRdb re-derived calls from the 5' RACE reads in MiXCR, one entry per CDR3 protein. This repertoire shows 2 million or so distinct CDR3 sequences, roughly 50% found once; its top ten account for 2% to 2.5%. Sequencing was performed on blood. These receptors came from a woman between 40 and 50 years old in good health. The CDR3 runs from the conserved cysteine through the conserved F or W. D genes are given only for firm matches. Some rows have no size entry. The others give once, few or many, or a class for an expanded clone.

>NA|NA|TRBV27|TRBJ1-1
TGTGCCAGCAGTTTACGTACTACTTCCATGAACACTGAAGCTTTCTTT
CASSLRTTSMNTEAFF
>TRBD1|NA|TRBV14|TRBJ1-2
TGTGCCAGCAGCCAAGATAGGGGGACAGCGGCCAAAACTGGCTACACCTTC
CASSQDRGTAAKTGYTF
>NA|NA|TRBV7-2|TRBJ1-4
TGTGCCAGCAGTCCTACAGGGATTGCTAATGAAAAACTGTTTTTT
CASSPTGIANEKLFF
>NA|few|TRBV6-5|TRBJ2-3
TGTGCCAGCAGTTACAGTGGCAGGAGCACCCAGATTGATACGCAGTATTTT
CASSYSGRSTQIDTQYF
>TRBD2|NA|TRBV20-1|TRBJ2-1
TGCAGTTTTATTACCGACGGGGGGGCCCGGGGTGAGCAGTTCTTC
CSFITDGGARGEQFF
>NA|NA|TRBV28|TRBJ1-6
TGTGCCACCACAGGGAATAATTCACCCCTCCACTTT
CATTGNNSPLHF
>NA|NA|TRBV28|TRBJ2-7
TGTGCCAGCGGGCCAGGGTCACTTCGTGAGCAGTACTTC
CASGPGSLREQYF
>NA|few|TRBV28|TRBJ2-5
TGTGCCAGCAGAACCACAGGTAGAGAGACCCAGTACTTC
CASRTTGRETQYF
>NA|NA|TRBV6-2/TRBV6-3|TRBJ2-4
TGTGCCAGCAGTTTCCGGGAGACCCGGGCGGGAAACATTCAGTACTTC
CASSFRETRAGNIQYF
>NA|NA|TRBV7-2|TRBJ2-7
TGTGCCAGCAGCTTAGTGTCAGGGGACGAGCAGTACTTC
CASSLVSGDEQYF
>TRBD1|NA|TRBV7-2|TRBJ2-1
TGTGCCAGCAGCTTAGGGGGGACAGTGTACAATGAGCAGTTCTTC
CASSLGGTVYNEQFF
>NA|NA|TRBV7-9|TRBJ2-7
TGTGCCAGCAGCCGCCTGGAGGGAGATCGGCAGTACTTC
CASSRLEGDRQYF
>TRBD1|NA|TRBV29-1|TRBJ2-1
TGCAGCGTTGGCTTCGGGACAGGGAATGCCGATGAGCAGTTCTTC
CSVGFGTGNADEQFF
>NA|NA|TRBV6-5|TRBJ1-6
TGTGCCAGCAGACACGGGGCAGACGGTCATTCACCCCTCCACTTT
CASRHGADGHSPLHF
>NA|NA|TRBV4-1|TRBJ1-2
TGCGCCAGCAGCCAAGGACGTGACACCTATGGCTACACCTTC
CASSQGRDTYGYTF
>TRBD1|NA|TRBV6-5|TRBJ2-1
TGTGCCAGCACCCGGGACAGGGTCGGTGAGCAGTTCTTC
CASTRDRVGEQFF
>NA|NA|TRBV28|TRBJ2-7
TGTGCCAGCCGCACGGGGGGCCAAATGGGGTCCTACGAGCAGTACTTC
CASRTGGQMGSYEQYF
>NA|NA|TRBV12-5|TRBJ1-2
TGTGCTAGTGGTATGGACAGAGATAACTATAGCTACACCTTC
CASGMDRDNYSYTF
>NA|NA|TRBV28|TRBJ1-5
TGTGCCAGCCGCTGGGCCGGGGGCGAGAGCAATCAGCCCCAGCATTTT
CASRWAGGESNQPQHF
>NA|NA|TRBV6-2/TRBV6-3|TRBJ2-5
TGTGCCAGCAGCTCCCCCGGGACTCCCTCCCAAGAGACCCAGTACTTC
CASSSPGTPSQETQYF
>NA|NA|TRBV7-9|TRBJ2-5
TGTGCCAGCAGCTTCTTAGCGGACATAGCTGAGGGGGAGACCCAGTACTTC
CASSFLADIAEGETQYF
>NA|NA|TRBV29-1|TRBJ2-5
TGCAGCGTTGAGTACCCGGGGATCTCTGAGCAGTACTTC
CSVEYPGISEQYF
>NA|NA|TRBV12-3/TRBV12-4|TRBJ2-7
TGTGCCAGCAGATACGGGACGGGGGAGCAGTACTTC
CASRYGTGEQYF
>NA|few|TRBV3-1|TRBJ2-5
TGTGCCAGCAGCCACTCGGGACACTTAGGAGGAGAGACCCAGTACTTC
CASSHSGHLGGETQYF
>NA|NA|TRBV27|TRBJ1-4
TGTGCCAGCAGTTTCCAAGGGGCTTTCGGCGAAAAACTGTTTTTT
CASSFQGAFGEKLFF